This entry describes one T cell receptor beta chain. Its antigen is not yet known. Base qualities are not at hand, and no much larger clone is one base apart. The data originate from a study of blood T cell repertoires in COVID-19 (dated by TCRdb to the early 2020s). Notes on the research overall: Samples from collaborators originated in the United States, Italy and Spain and spanned both the acute and convalescent phases of COVID-19. A freely available public database, intended as a resource for researchers studying the immune response to SARS-CoV-2, is where the repertoires were released. The prospective study material was composed of cDNA or gDNA derived from T cells, B-cell-depleted T cells, or PBMCs. A de-identified subject ID, COVID-19 status, age in years and sex were almost always included in the sample metadata. The samples were drawn from two sources: the first 160 participants of the ongoing ImmuneRACE study, and 1,200 or so subjects contributed by 6 global collaborators. Deeply sampled blood TCRbeta repertoires from subjects exposed to, actively infected with, or recovered from COVID-19 were included in the dataset. HLA class I and class II types, where available, came from metadata supplied by the sample provider rather than from assay-based typing.

Enrolling through a virtual design, the prospective study's participants ranged in age from roughly 18 to 95 years and lived across approximately 25 United States geographic areas. Cohort assignment in the prospective study relied on participant-reported clinical history from a screening survey and a study questionnaire. Mobile phlebotomists in the prospective study collected whole blood, serum and a nasopharyngeal or oropharyngeal swab from every participant. Over a roughly 2-month period, participants in the prospective study had the option of providing additional blood draws and questionnaires. Blood samples from the prospective study were shipped frozen or at room temperature prior to DNA extraction. The full study reports these points: The amount of clinical and demographic metadata varied by source and participant and was provided uncurated.

TCRbeta CDR3 regions were amplified from genomic DNA by means of the immunoSEQ Assay, a bias-controlled multiplex PCR. The paper's data handling went like this. The number of nucleated cells in each sample was estimated by amplification of reference gene primers within the assay. To quantify the absolute abundance of each unique TCRbeta CDR3 rearrangement, sequence reads were collapsed and filtered. For each sample, productive Simpson clonality was calculated as the square root of Simpson's diversity index across productive rearrangements. Held by TCRdb, this immuneACCESS table contains in-frame sequences only and omits some clones. Under half of the omission traces to an unresolved V gene where checked; the cause of the rest is unknown. V and J calls plus clone size are reproduced from that table; the DNA served to infer D and trimming. For this sample the table gives approximately 180,000 clones, of which roughly nine tenths were detected only once. The biggest ten clones account for 2% to 2.5% of the sample.

Sequencing input: PBMCs or T cells enriched from blood (not recorded which). The origin of this receptor is a woman aged 40 to 50 with acute COVID-19.

The base sequence is TGTGCCTGGAGTGTAGGGGCCGAGCAGTACTTC. It specifies CAWSVGAEQYF. Here the chain combines TRBV30 and TRBJ2-7, and TRBD1 may be the D gene, going by 5 matching bases. V is reduced by 0 bases and J by 6 bases, leaving a spacing of 6 bases between them. Per the germline V gene (reference sequence), GTSNPN is the CDR1 and SVGIG is the CDR2. Spanning cysteine to phenylalanine, the CDR3 consists of 11 amino acids. Only the CDR3 DNA stays, 33 bases, in frame from base 1.